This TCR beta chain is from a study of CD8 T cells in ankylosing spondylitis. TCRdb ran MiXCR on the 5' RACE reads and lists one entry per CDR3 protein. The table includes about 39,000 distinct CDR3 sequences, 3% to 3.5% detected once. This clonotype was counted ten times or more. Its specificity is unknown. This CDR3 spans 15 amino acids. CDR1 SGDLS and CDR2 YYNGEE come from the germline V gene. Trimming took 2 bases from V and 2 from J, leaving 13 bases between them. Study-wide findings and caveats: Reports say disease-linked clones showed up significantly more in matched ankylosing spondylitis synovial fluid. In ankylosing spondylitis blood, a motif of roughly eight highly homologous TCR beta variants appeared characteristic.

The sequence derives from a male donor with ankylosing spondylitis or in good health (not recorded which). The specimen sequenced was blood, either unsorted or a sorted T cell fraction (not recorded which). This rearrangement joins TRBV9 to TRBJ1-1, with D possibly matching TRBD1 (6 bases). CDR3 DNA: TGTGCCAGCAGCGTGGGGGGGGCGGCAAACACTGAAGCTTTCTTT. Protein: CASSVGGAANTEAFF.